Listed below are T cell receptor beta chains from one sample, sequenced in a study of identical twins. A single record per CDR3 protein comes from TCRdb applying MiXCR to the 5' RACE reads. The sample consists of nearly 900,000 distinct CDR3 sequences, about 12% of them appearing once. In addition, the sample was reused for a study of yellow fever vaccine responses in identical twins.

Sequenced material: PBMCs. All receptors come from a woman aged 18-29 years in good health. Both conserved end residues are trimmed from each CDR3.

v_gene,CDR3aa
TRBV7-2,ASSLGGGATGSMQY
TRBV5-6,ASSSPDWGYNEQF
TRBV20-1,SAIGTSGRAGRDEQF
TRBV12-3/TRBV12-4,ASTSGRADTQY
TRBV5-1,ASSWGTSGTQETQY
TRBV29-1,SVFGRGKNEKLF
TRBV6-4,ASSDWDRDRGRGQF
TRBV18,ASSRGVPYNEQF
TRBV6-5,ASSLSWSRTSPEQY
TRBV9,ASSVDTSGFYEQY
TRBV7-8,ASSVSYPGQYNEQF
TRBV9,ASSGRPGLAVYNEQF
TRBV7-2,ASSSTLGLGGDTQY
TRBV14,ASSRDLTAYEQY
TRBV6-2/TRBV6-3,ASSYSIAGQGMQGLVTDTQY
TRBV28,ASSPPGGLNSPLH
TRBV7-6,ASTRAGGTVVDHNEQF
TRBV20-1,SAKGLAGGSSYEQY
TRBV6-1,ASTQRPGLGIYNEQF
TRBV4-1,ASSQPSRYDEQF
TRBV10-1,ASSRGPPGLSNTGELF
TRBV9,ASTPGGGHEQF
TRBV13,ASSMDSQETQY
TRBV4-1,ASSQDLTGVFPEAF
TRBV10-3,AISDTTPRYGYT
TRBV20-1,SARVSNEQF
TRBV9,ASSVGSQARDEQY
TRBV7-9,ASSLPPVNYGYT
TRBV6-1,ASTKGQGKGSEQF
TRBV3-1,ASSQRPAGPGFGEQF
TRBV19,ASTRVASGGDTGELF
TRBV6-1,ASSDGTSAYNEQF
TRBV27,ASTAGHPYNEQF
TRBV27,ASSLGTGRAGQY
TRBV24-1,ATSKGQGRSEAF